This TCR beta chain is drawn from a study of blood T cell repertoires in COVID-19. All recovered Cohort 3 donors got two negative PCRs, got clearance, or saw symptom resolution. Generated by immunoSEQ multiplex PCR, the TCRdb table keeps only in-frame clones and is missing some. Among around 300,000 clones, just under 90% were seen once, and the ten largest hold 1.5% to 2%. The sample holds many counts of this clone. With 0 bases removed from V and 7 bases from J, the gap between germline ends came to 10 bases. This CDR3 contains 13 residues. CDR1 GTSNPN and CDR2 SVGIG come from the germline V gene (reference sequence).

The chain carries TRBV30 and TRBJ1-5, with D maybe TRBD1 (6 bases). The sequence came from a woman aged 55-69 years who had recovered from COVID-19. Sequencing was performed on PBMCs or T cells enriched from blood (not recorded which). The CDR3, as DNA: TGTGCCTGGAGTGTTTCAGGGACACAGCCCCAGCATTTT. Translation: CAWSVSGTQPQHF.